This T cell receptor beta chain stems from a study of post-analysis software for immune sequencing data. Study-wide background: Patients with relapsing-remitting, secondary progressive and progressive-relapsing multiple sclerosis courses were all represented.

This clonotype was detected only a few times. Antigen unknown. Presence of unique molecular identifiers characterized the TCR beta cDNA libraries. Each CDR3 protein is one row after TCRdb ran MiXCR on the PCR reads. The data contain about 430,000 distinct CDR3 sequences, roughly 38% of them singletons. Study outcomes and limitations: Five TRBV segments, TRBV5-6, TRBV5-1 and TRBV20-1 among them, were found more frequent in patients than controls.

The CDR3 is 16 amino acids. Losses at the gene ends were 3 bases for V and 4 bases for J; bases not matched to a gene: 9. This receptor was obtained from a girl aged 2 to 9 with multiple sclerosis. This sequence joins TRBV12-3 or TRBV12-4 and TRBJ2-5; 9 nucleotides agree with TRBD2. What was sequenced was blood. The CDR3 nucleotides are TGTGCCAGCAGTTTCGGGGGGACTAGCTTAGGAGAGACCCAGTACTTC. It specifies CASSFGGTSLGETQYF.